This is a list of T cell receptor beta chains from one sample in a study of blood T cell repertoires in COVID-19. The repertoire was sequenced with immunoSEQ multiplex PCR; TCRdb's copy has only in-frame clones and lacks some. Of some 110,000 clones in the sample, about 89% were seen once. The material sequenced was peripheral blood. These receptors all stem from a man aged 35-49 years with acute or convalescent COVID-19. CDR3s include the opening cysteine and the closing phenylalanine or tryptophan. Each record gives: D gene, J gene, V gene, CDR3 protein. D genes are given only for firm matches.

NA	TRBJ1-1	TRBV7-2	CASSLARGNTEAFF
TRBD2	TRBJ2-1	TRBV5-1	CASSPRLADNEQFF
NA	TRBJ1-1	TRBV12-3/TRBV12-4	CASSTGSVTEAFF
TRBD2	TRBJ2-5	TRBV6-2/TRBV6-3	CASSYPLETSGGSRETQYF
NA	TRBJ2-1	TRBV11-2	CASSLGSGPYNEQFF
TRBD1	TRBJ1-5	TRBV5-6	CASSLNTGGFVQPQHF
TRBD1	TRBJ2-7	TRBV6-5	CASRSGTETYEQYF
NA	TRBJ1-6	TRBV9	CASSARGGGGNNSPLHF
NA	TRBJ2-7	TRBV6-2/TRBV6-3	CASSYSQVGQYF
TRBD1	TRBJ1-2	TRBV27	CASSRERQGPNYGYTF
TRBD1	TRBJ2-2	TRBV2	CASSPRDRYTGELFF
NA	TRBJ2-1	TRBV6-5	CASSRRPDNEQFF
NA	TRBJ2-7	TRBV11-2	CASSLEAVVYEQYF
TRBD1	TRBJ1-4	TRBV5-4	CASSSQGAYEKLFF
TRBD2	TRBJ2-3	TRBV7-2	CASSTTSGGTDTQYF
TRBD1	TRBJ1-1	TRBV7-8	CASSLRDRGSNTEAFF
TRBD1	TRBJ2-7	TRBV7-2	CASSLTGFSSYEQYF
NA	TRBJ1-6	TRBV2	CASTGVTSYNSPLHF
NA	TRBJ2-7	TRBV30	CAWSPRNYEQYF
NA	TRBJ2-1	TRBV19	CATSSFNEQFF
TRBD2	TRBJ2-5	TRBV25-1	CASSEYNRGGEETQYF
TRBD1	TRBJ2-1	TRBV27	CASSDRGLPHNEQFF
TRBD1	TRBJ2-7	TRBV27	CAGNAGQGVYEQYF
NA	TRBJ1-5	TRBV19	CASSITGPTDSNQPQHF
NA	TRBJ2-7	TRBV29-1	CSVYERTVNSYEQYF
TRBD1	TRBJ2-5	TRBV28	CASTMTGSETQYF
TRBD2	TRBJ2-2	TRBV7-2	CASSSAGTTYTGELFF
TRBD1	TRBJ2-3	TRBV11-3	CASSPGQGITDTQYF
NA	TRBJ1-1	TRBV30	CAWMGRGNTEAFF
NA	TRBJ2-1	TRBV6-1	CASSEGTLADEQFF
TRBD1	TRBJ2-7	TRBV2	CASTLQGNEQYF
TRBD1	TRBJ2-1	TRBV3-1/TRBV3-2	CASRRRGPEQFF
TRBD1	TRBJ2-5	TRBV7-9	CASSFLRDRGLETQYF
TRBD1	TRBJ2-1	TRBV2	CASSVGQGAGNEQFF
TRBD1	TRBJ1-3	TRBV19	CASSTLPGQRNTIYF
NA	TRBJ1-2	TRBV5-1	CASSPGGGNGYTF
NA	TRBJ1-2	TRBV5-5	CASSRRQDGGYTF
NA	TRBJ2-1	TRBV19	CASTKEDSRTNNEQFF
NA	TRBJ2-7	TRBV3-1/TRBV3-2	CASSGETGFYEQYF
NA	TRBJ1-3	TRBV4-1	CASSQDRGSGNTIYF
TRBD1	TRBJ2-1	TRBV30	CAWSVRWTGEYNEQFF
TRBD1	TRBJ2-1	TRBV14	CASSQVQGAVTSYNEQFF
NA	TRBJ2-1	TRBV4-2	CASSQGGTDNEQFF
NA	TRBJ2-7	TRBV19	CASRATGTYYEQYF
TRBD2	TRBJ2-1	TRBV3-1/TRBV3-2	CASSLGLAEFGQFF
TRBD1	TRBJ1-4	TRBV19	CASSPLVGQGDEKLFF
TRBD2	TRBJ2-5	TRBV11-2	CASSPGLVGETQYF
NA	TRBJ2-3	TRBV11-3	CASSSSRADTQYF
TRBD2	TRBJ2-7	TRBV4-1	CASSHATSGAVYEQYF
TRBD1	TRBJ1-2	TRBV5-8	CASSRDRGAGGYTF
NA	TRBJ1-1	TRBV6-2/TRBV6-3	CASSYSGLTEAFF
NA	TRBJ1-5	TRBV18	CASSPEGLSNQPQHF
TRBD2	TRBJ2-1	TRBV6-4	CASSREAFQNNEQFF
NA	TRBJ2-4	TRBV6-1	CASSESLGYSKNIQYF
TRBD1	TRBJ1-3	TRBV20-1	CSASIQGPGNTIYF
NA	TRBJ2-7	TRBV6-5	CASKQGQGQTYEQYF
TRBD1	TRBJ2-2	TRBV6-6	CASSYLRDSNTGELFF
NA	TRBJ1-1	TRBV6-6	CASSYSTGTEAFF
NA	TRBJ2-1	TRBV15	CATRPGMVVEQFF